These 31 T cell receptor beta chains came from one sample sequenced in a study of T cell changes during pregnancy in multiple sclerosis. Profiled with immunoSEQ multiplex PCR; TCRdb holds only in-frame clones, not every one. The data contain roughly 40,000 clones, about 90% of them singletons. Specimen: CD4+ T cells from peripheral blood mononuclear cells, collected before pregnancy. These receptors were taken from a female donor with multiple sclerosis, enrolled in a pregnancy study.

The chain combines TRBV4-3 with TRBJ2-3, with 9 positions matching TRBD2. The CDR3 extends over 18 amino acids. V dropped 0 bases and J dropped 2; count of bases not matched to a gene: 9. The germline V gene encodes CDR1 LGHNA and CDR2 YSLEER. In DNA, the CDR3 is TGCGCCAGCAGCCAAGAGCGGGGGGGACTAACCATCACAGATACGCAGTATTTT. As protein: CASSQERGGLTITDTQYF.

This chain uses TRBV7-9 with TRBJ2-5, with a possible D match to TRBD2 (7 bases). The germline V and J ends were trimmed by 2 bases and 5 bases, with 15 bases remaining between them. Germline CDR1 SEHNR, CDR2 FQNEAQ (reference sequence). CDR3 size: 15 residues. The CDR3 nucleotides are TGTGCCAGCAGCTTAAGCGGGGCGGGGGCTGAGACCCAGTACTTC. This encodes CASSLSGAGAETQYF.

The gene calls are TRBV7-3 and TRBJ1-1; D might be TRBD1 (6 bases). This CDR3 contains 14 residues. The ends were cut back, 5 bases at V and 11 bases at J, with 21 bases in the middle. CDR1 is SGHTA, CDR2 FQGTGA, per germline. CDR3 DNA sequence: TGTGCCAGCAGCGCCCTTAGAGGGGGGGCGTATGCTTTCTTT. This sequence encodes CASSALRGGAYAFF.

J is TRBJ2-1 and V is TRBV23-1; a possible D gene is TRBD1 (5 bases). TRBV23-1 is an ORF for which the function is uncertain. V was shortened by 0 bases and J by 3 bases, with 12 bases between the two germline ends. The CDR3 runs 16 residues. The CDR3 sequence: CASSQSPGQGYNEQFF. As DNA, the CDR3 is TGCGCCAGCAGTCAATCTCCAGGGCAAGGCTACAATGAGCAGTTCTTC.

A few counts support this clone. The chain is built from TRBV2 and TRBJ1-6, with D perhaps matching TRBD1 (5 bases). Trimming pared 7 bases from V and 9 bases from J, leaving 25 bases between. From germline, CDR1 is SNHLY and CDR2 FYNNEI. The CDR3 is 17 amino acids. The CDR3 sequence is CASTWQGIPGVGSPLHF. For the CDR3, the DNA is TGTGCCAGCACGTGGCAGGGAATCCCGGGGGTCGGTTCACCCCTCCACTTT.

This clone was detected only once. The rearrangement uses TRBV18 and TRBJ2-3; 10 bases are shared with TRBD2. CDR1 and CDR2 from the germline V gene are KGHSH and LQKENI. The CDR3 runs to 16 residues. V trimming: 4 bases; J trimming: 2 bases; junction bases outside the gene matches: 6. CDR3: CASSLPGTSDTDTQYF. CDR3 DNA sequence: TGTGCCAGCTCACTTCCCGGGACTAGCGACACAGATACGCAGTATTTT. The complete variable domain, with remaining parts taken from reference TRBV18 and TRBJ2-3, reads NAGVMQNPRHLVRRRGQEARLRCSPMKGHSHVYWYRQLPEEGLKFMVYLQKENIIDESGMPKERFSAEFPKEGPSILRIQQVVRGDSAAYFCASSLPGTSDTDTQYFGPGTRLTVL.

This chain uses TRBV11-2 with TRBJ2-3, with 9 bases identical to TRBD2. V shed 6 bases and J 1 base; nucleotides not matched to a gene: 11. The germline gives CDR1 SGHAT, CDR2 FQNNGV. The CDR3 covers 17 residues. CDR3 DNA sequence: TGTGCCAGCAGGAGAGGGGACCTAGCGGGGCGCACAGATACGCAGTATTTT. It codes for CASRRGDLAGRTDTQYF.

The V gene is TRBV4-3, the J gene TRBJ2-5; 11 nucleotides align to TRBD2. Germline CDR1 and CDR2: LGHNA and YSLEER. J lost 5 bases, V lost 4 bases, and 9 bases had no gene match. CDR3 length: 16 residues. The CDR3 sequence: CASSRSSGGGRETQYF. CDR3 coding DNA: TGCGCCAGCAGCCGAAGTAGCGGGGGGGGCCGGGAGACCCAGTACTTC.

This chain uses TRBV2 with TRBJ2-2, with 12 bases identical to TRBD1. The V gene end was trimmed by 7 bases and the J gene end by 7 bases; junction bases not matched to a gene: 7. This CDR3 has 15 amino acids. Germline V CDR1 and CDR2: SNHLY, FYNNEI. CDR3 sequence: CASTGTGGVVGELFF. CDR3 nucleotide sequence: TGTGCCAGCACGGGGACAGGGGGCGTTGTCGGGGAGCTGTTTTTT.

The chain uses TRBV5-4 and TRBJ2-1, with 13 bases identical to TRBD2. With V trimmed by 6 bases and J by 6 bases, 6 bases remained unmatched. CDR1 and CDR2 (germline): SGHNT, YYREEE (reference sequence). This CDR3 is built from 15 residues. CDR3 region: CASTRGLAGSNEQFF. The CDR3 DNA sequence: TGTGCCAGCACCAGGGGACTAGCGGGGAGCAATGAGCAGTTCTTC. The variable domain in full, completed from reference TRBV5-4 and TRBJ2-1, reads ETGVTQSPTHLIKTRGQQVTLRCSSQSGHNTVSWYQQALGQGPQFIFQYYREEENGRGNFPPRFSGLQFPNYSSELNVNALELDDSALYLCASTRGLAGSNEQFFGPGTRLTVL.

This sequence joins TRBV4-3 and TRBJ2-1; perhaps TRBD2 as D (5 bases). V gave up 4 bases and J gave up 7 bases, with 14 bases separating them. Germline V CDR1 and CDR2: LGHNA, YSLEER. This CDR3 has 14 amino acids. CDR3 sequence (DNA): TGCGCCAGCAGCCCCCTCTCTCGGGGAAATGAGCAGTTCTTC. Its translation is CASSPLSRGNEQFF.

The rearrangement joins TRBV29-1 to TRBJ1-1, with a tentative D call TRBD1 (6 bases). CDR1 is SQVTM, CDR2 ANQGSEA, per germline. The V end was cut by 4 bases, the J end by 6 bases, with 27 bases between. There are 17 residues in the CDR3. The CDR3 here is CSVAKGGGGGGVAEAFF. In DNA, the CDR3 is TGCAGCGTTGCAAAGGGGGGGGGCGGCGGAGGCGTCGCTGAAGCTTTCTTT.

J is TRBJ2-2 and V is TRBV7-9, with 7 bases identical to TRBD2. CDR1 is SEHNR and CDR2 is FQNEAQ in the germline V gene (reference sequence). This CDR3 region has 17 residues. V gave up 6 bases and J gave up 0 bases; unmatched junction bases: 10. The CDR3 DNA is TGTGCCAGCAGGTATACTCTAGCGGCTCCGAACACCGGGGAGCTGTTTTTT. This codes for CASRYTLAAPNTGELFF. The whole variable domain, remainder taken from reference TRBV7-9 and TRBJ2-2, is DTGVSQNPRHKITKRGQNVTFRCDPISEHNRLYWYRQTLGQGPEFLTYFQNEAQLEKSRLLSDRFSAERPKGSFSTLEIQRTEQGDSAMYLCASRYTLAAPNTGELFFGEGSRLTVL.

V usage is TRBV27 and J usage is TRBJ1-4; D may be TRBD1 (6 bases). Trimming took 2 bases from V and 2 from J, leaving 9 bases between them. The V gene's germline CDR1 is MNHEY and CDR2 SMNVEV (reference sequence). The CDR3 sequence is 15 residues long. The CDR3 DNA follows: TGTGCCAGCAGTTTAGGGGGGGCGACTAATGAAAAACTGTTTTTT. Protein product: CASSLGGATNEKLFF.

The chain has TRBV19 and TRBJ2-5, with D possibly TRBD1 on 5 matching bases. The J call is doubtful: the DNA matches TRBJ2-7 better. Looked up from germline, CDR1 is LNHDA and CDR2 is SQIVND (reference sequence). The length of the CDR3 is 14 residues. DNA for the CDR3: TGTGCCAGTAGTATTGCAGGGTGGGGCTACGAGCAGTACTTC. Protein product: CASSIAGWGYEQYF.

J is TRBJ1-6 and V is TRBV6-5; D is unclear. CDR1 and CDR2 from the germline V gene are MNHEY and SVGAGI. This CDR3 contains 14 residues. Trimming pared 5 bases from V and 11 bases from J, leaving 16 bases between. CDR3 DNA sequence: TGTGCCAGCAGTACCCGAGACACGGGGACACCCCTCCACTTT. It translates to CASSTRDTGTPLHF.

This clone has just one count. J is TRBJ1-3 and V is TRBV9, with unresolved D. There are 15 residues in the CDR3. V gave up 0 bases and J gave up 2 bases, with 9 bases separating them. In germline, CDR1 is SGDLS, CDR2 YYNGEE. CDR3 protein: CASSVGSVTGNTIYF. The CDR3 DNA reads TGTGCCAGCAGCGTAGGGTCGGTTACTGGAAACACCATATATTTT.

CDR3 region: CASSRRTGGTEKLFF. CDR3 sequence (DNA): TGTGCCAGCAGCCGGCGGACAGGGGGAACTGAAAAACTGTTTTTT. The genes are TRBV5-6 and TRBJ1-4; 10 positions agree with TRBD1. The CDR3 has 15 amino acids. The V segment lost 4 bases and the J segment 7 bases; nucleotides outside the gene matches: 7. Germline loops: CDR1 SGHDT, CDR2 YYEEEE.

The chain has TRBV29-1 and TRBJ2-7, with 9 bases that match TRBD1. Germline V gene lookup returns CDR1 SQVTM and CDR2 ANQGSEA. The V and J ends lost 6 bases and 6 bases, in that order; junction bases with no gene match: 6. This CDR3 region has 12 residues. The DNA of the CDR3 is TGCAGCGTCGACGGGACAGGGTTCGAGCAGTACTTC. The encoded protein is CSVDGTGFEQYF.

This chain joins TRBV18 and TRBJ2-1; D possibly corresponds to TRBD1 (6 bases). The CDR3 loop spans 14 amino acids. Per the germline V gene, CDR1 is KGHSH and CDR2 is LQKENI. V lost 8 bases and J 6 bases, leaving 17 bases between the germline ends. The CDR3, as DNA: TGTGCCAGCGCCTCTTCCAGGGGAGTCAATGAGCAGTTCTTC. Residues: CASASSRGVNEQFF.

The chain couples TRBV2 to TRBJ2-1; 7 positions agree with TRBD2. V trimming: 8 bases; J trimming: 5 bases; junction bases outside the gene matches: 9. This CDR3 contains 14 residues. Germline CDR1 reads SNHLY; CDR2 reads FYNNEI. CDR3 nucleotide sequence: TGTGCCAGCTCCCCGGGGGGACGGGACAATGAGCAGTTCTTC. Translation: CASSPGGRDNEQFF. Complete variable domain (other parts from reference TRBV2 and TRBJ2-1): EPEVTQTPSHQVTQMGQEVILRCVPISNHLYFYWYRQILGQKVEFLVSFYNNEISEKSEIFDDQFSVERPDGSNFTLKIRSTKLEDSAMYFCASSPGGRDNEQFFGPGTRLTVL.

The rearrangement uses TRBV28 and TRBJ2-7; a weak D match, TRBD2 (5 bases). This CDR3 region has 12 residues. Trimming took 5 bases from V and 8 from J, leaving 13 bases between them. Per germline, CDR1 MDHEN and CDR2 SYDVKM. CDR3 in DNA: TGTGCCAGCAGTAGCGGCCCCCGGCAGCAGTACTTC. Its protein product is CASSSGPRQQYF.

This rearrangement joins TRBV19 to TRBJ1-6; TRBD1 agrees at 9 bases. The CDR3 contains 16 residues. Looked up from germline, CDR1 is LNHDA and CDR2 is SQIVND (reference sequence). V was pared by 5 bases and J by 6 bases, with 8 bases of the junction left unmatched. The CDR3 is CASSSYPGQGNSPLHF. CDR3 nucleotide sequence: TGTGCCAGTAGTTCTTACCCGGGACAGGGTAATTCACCCCTCCACTTT.

The rearrangement links TRBV11-2 to TRBJ2-1; 9 bases are shared with TRBD2. The trim removed 2 bases at V and 0 bases at J, leaving 5 bases unmatched. This CDR3 has 17 amino acids. CDR1 SGHAT and CDR2 FQNNGV come from the germline V gene. CDR3 sequence (DNA): TGTGCCAGCAGCTTACTTGCGGGGGGGAGCTCCTACAATGAGCAGTTCTTC. It encodes CASSLLAGGSSYNEQFF.

This clone appeared once. V usage is TRBV6-5 and J usage is TRBJ2-6; D gene unclear. The V end was cut by 2 bases, the J end by 1 base, with 6 bases between. Germline CDR1 and CDR2: MNHEY and SVGAGI. The CDR3 is made up of 15 amino acids. CDR3 protein: CASSYGQSGANVLTF. The CDR3 nucleotides read TGTGCCAGCAGTTACGGCCAGTCTGGGGCCAACGTCCTGACTTTC.

The chain recombines TRBV5-1 with TRBJ2-3, with 10 positions matching TRBD2. V dropped 1 base and J dropped 6; count of bases not matched to a gene: 11. Looked up from germline, CDR1 is SGHRS and CDR2 is YFSETQ. This CDR3 is built from 17 residues. CDR3 loop: CASSLLSSGGRWDTQYF. CDR3 sequence (DNA): TGCGCCAGCAGCTTGTTATCTAGCGGGGGCCGCTGGGATACGCAGTATTTT.

The rearrangement links TRBV6-5 to TRBJ1-3, with D perhaps TRBD1 (6 bases). Trimming cost V 0 bases and J 9 bases, with 15 bases left between them. Per germline, CDR1 MNHEY and CDR2 SVGAGI. The CDR3 contains 15 residues. CDR3 sequence reads: CASSYSTGRGRTIYF. The CDR3 coding sequence is TGTGCCAGCAGTTACTCGACAGGAAGGGGTCGCACCATATATTTT.

This clone was observed a single time. The rearrangement links TRBV10-2 to TRBJ1-1; D is possibly TRBD1 (6 bases). V lost 0 bases to trimming and J lost 11 bases, with 13 bases between them. The germline CDR1 and CDR2 sequences are WSHSY and SAAADI. The CDR3 covers 13 residues. CDR3: CASSESGGPGAFF. The CDR3 nucleotides read TGCGCCAGCAGTGAGTCTGGGGGCCCTGGGGCTTTCTTT.

The V and J genes are TRBV7-2 and TRBJ1-2; D perhaps matches TRBD1 (5 bases). V was shortened by 5 bases and J by 4 bases, with 8 bases between the two germline ends. The CDR3 has 12 residues. Looked up from germline, CDR1 is SGHTA and CDR2 is FQGNSA. The CDR3 loop is CASSRQLYGYTF. The CDR3 coding sequence is TGTGCCAGCAGCCGACAGCTCTATGGCTACACCTTC.

V and J are TRBV18 and TRBJ1-3, with D possibly matching TRBD1 (5 bases). V was clipped by 4 bases and J by 0 bases, with 10 bases between them. The CDR3 totals 15 residues. Germline values: CDR1 KGHSH, CDR2 LQKENI. The CDR3 DNA follows: TGTGCCAGCTCACTCGACAGCAGCTCTGGAAACACCATATATTTT. Its protein is CASSLDSSSGNTIYF.

The chain joins TRBV2 to TRBJ1-2; D perhaps matches TRBD1 (5 bases). Trimming cost V 4 bases and J 7 bases, with 13 bases left between them. The CDR3 contains 13 residues. Germline loops: CDR1 SNHLY, CDR2 FYNNEI. The CDR3 loop is CASSVGPGGGYTF. The DNA of the CDR3 is TGTGCCAGCAGTGTCGGTCCCGGGGGTGGCTACACCTTC.